This T cell receptor beta chain originates from a study of T and B cells in COVID-19 patients. For the study at large: Of approximately 21 active-infection patients, 11 to 12 were critically ill with mechanical ventilation or extracorporeal membrane oxygenation.

TRB was amplified from about 260-540 ng of blood genomic DNA. The germline V gene encodes CDR1 SGHVT and CDR2 SQSDAQ. The CDR3 loop spans 16 amino acids. Between the trimmed V and J ends, which lost 7 bases and 0 bases, there was a span of 15 bases. Multiplex PCR with BIOMED2 TRB-A/B primer pools amplified TRB rearrangements. TCRdb re-called the multiplex PCR reads through MiXCR, storing one row per CDR3 protein. The repertoire has 8,000 or so distinct CDR3 sequences, 35% to 45% of them found once; the top ten carry 3.3%. Concerning this clonotype itself: Its matching antigen is unknown.

General study findings and limits: Patients with COVID-19 reportedly showed strongly skewed T cell receptor beta variable and joining gene usage. Exclusive to the recovered cohort were 2,000 to 2,500 TCR clusters, 25 to 35 of them with low generation probability.

Sequenced: blood. The origin of this receptor is a human donor who had recovered from COVID-19. The chain joins TRBV7-4 to TRBJ2-2, with D tentatively TRBD1 (6 bases). The chain's CDR3 is CASNTPGHSNTGELFF. The CDR3 DNA sequence: TGTGCCAGCAACACTCCGGGACATTCGAACACCGGGGAGCTGTTTTTT.